This T cell receptor (beta chain) was found in a study of shared clonotypes between healthy human individuals. Across the whole study: Per donor, three plates held CD4 naive cells, three held CD4 memory, two held CD8 naive and one held CD8 memory.

All the donors were Caucasian adults who lived in Nashville, Tennessee. Researchers partitioned CD4+ cells into CD45RA+ naive and CD45RA-negative memory subsets. The study, taken as a whole, reports: Sequencing depth was expected to influence donor clonotype sharing.

The repertoire was sequenced with immunoSEQ multiplex PCR; TCRdb's copy has only in-frame clones and lacks some. The sample holds about 1 million clones; about 75% are singletons and the top ten take 1.4%. As to this clone: The antigen is undetermined.

Germline loops: CDR1 MDHEN, CDR2 SYDVKM. The CDR3 has 15 amino acids. The V gene end was trimmed by 6 bases and the J gene end by 4 bases; junction bases not matched to a gene: 8. The origin of this receptor is a man aged 18-30 years in good health. Sequencing was carried out using memory CD4+ T cells sorted from blood. Stated subset: CD45RA-negative fraction. The chain couples TRBV28 to TRBJ1-5, with TRBD1 identical over 8 bases. The CDR3, as DNA: TGTGCCAGCAGATTGACAGGGGCCTCTAATCAGCCCCAGCATTTT. Its translation: CASRLTGASNQPQHF.